This T cell receptor beta chain was observed in a study of OX40 agonist ivuxolimab in advanced cancers. Overall study context: Each patient was given ivuxolimab into a vein every 2 weeks, at 0.01 to 10 mg/kg. Participants averaged approximately 65 years of age (range roughly 20 to 90) and were around 80% male.

Regarding this clone: Its antigen is unknown.

Sequencing used immunoSEQ multiplex PCR; TCRdb keeps in-frame clones, though not all of them. The sample lists around 62,000 clones; roughly 84% were seen once. Study-wide findings and caveats: Low normalized T-cell clonal expansion was additionally recorded for some nonresponders. Among expanded peripheral T cells, antigen specificity went undetermined.

The sample in question was CD4+ or CD8+ T cells sorted from blood, obtained in a trial of the OX40 agonist ivuxolimab. This clonotype originated in an adult with an advanced solid tumor such as melanoma, head and neck, liver or kidney cancer.

The CDR3 sequence: CASSFHLGEQYF. The DNA of the CDR3 is TGTGCCAGCAGCTTCCACCTGGGGGAGCAGTACTTC. The rearrangement joins TRBV7-9 to TRBJ2-7, with D unresolved. The germline CDR1 and CDR2 sequences are SEHNR and FQNEAQ (reference sequence). V was clipped by 3 bases and J by 7 bases, with 10 bases between them. The CDR3 is 12 residues long.